This entry is about one T cell receptor (beta chain). This sample was taken from a study of blood T cell repertoires in COVID-19. Per the germline V gene, CDR1 is MNHEY and CDR2 is SMNVEV (reference sequence). V was clipped by 1 base and J by 6 bases, with 7 bases between them. This CDR3 comprises 12 residues. Only in-frame clones appear in the TCRdb table, and some are missing; sequencing was by immunoSEQ multiplex PCR. The sample yields about 300,000 clones, about 82% seen once. The chain employs TRBV27 and TRBJ2-7; TRBD1 might be the D (5 bases). This TCR was recovered from a woman between 50 and 59 years old with acute or convalescent COVID-19. The sample consisted of peripheral blood. This CDR3 is CASSLLGAEQYF. In DNA form, the CDR3 reads TGTGCCAGCAGTTTATTAGGGGCCGAGCAGTACTTC.